Listed here are 6 T cell receptor beta chains from one sample, sequenced in a study of CD8 T cells in ankylosing spondylitis. TCRdb analysed the 5' RACE reads with MiXCR anew, one entry per CDR3 protein. The sample has around 130,000 distinct CDR3 sequences, more than 6.5% seen once. The sequencing sample was made of blood, either unsorted or a sorted T cell fraction (not recorded which). The receptor source for this set is a male donor with ankylosing spondylitis or in good health (not recorded which).

The table lists this clonotype with many counts. V is TRBV5-1 and J is TRBJ2-1, with a possible D match to TRBD2 (6 bases). V gave up 0 bases and J gave up 6 bases, with 16 bases separating them. CDR1 and CDR2 from the germline V gene are SGHRS and YFSETQ. The CDR3 runs 16 residues. DNA of the CDR3: TGCGCCAGCAGCTTGGGGGGGACTCAAGCTACCAATGAGCAGTTCTTC. It codes for CASSLGGTQATNEQFF.

This clonotype was counted ten times or more. The chain joins TRBV10-3 to TRBJ1-4; TRBD1 might be the D (5 bases). The length of the CDR3 is 13 residues. The ends were cut back, 2 bases at V and 11 bases at J, with 12 bases in the middle. CDR1 is ENHRY, CDR2 SYGVKD, per germline. CDR3 region: CAISETGLGKLFF. CDR3 DNA sequence: TGTGCCATCAGTGAGACAGGATTGGGGAAACTGTTTTTT.

This chain joins TRBV6-5 and TRBJ1-3; 11 bases match TRBD1. V gave up 4 bases and J gave up 4 bases; unmatched junction bases: 3. The CDR3 consists of 15 residues. Per germline, CDR1 MNHEY and CDR2 SVGAGI. The chain's CDR3 is CASSSDRGPGNTIYF. As DNA, the CDR3 is TGTGCCAGCAGTTCGGACAGGGGGCCAGGAAACACCATATATTTT.

This clonotype has ten or more counts. V gene TRBV5-6 combines with J gene TRBJ2-7; perhaps D is TRBD1 or TRBD2 (5 bases each). V gave up 5 bases and J gave up 5 bases, with 14 bases separating them. The CDR3 runs to 13 residues. The germline V gene encodes CDR1 SGHDT and CDR2 YYEEEE. The CDR3 region is CASREGPGHEQYF. The CDR3 DNA reads TGTGCCAGCAGAGAGGGACCAGGACACGAGCAGTACTTC.

This clonotype was recorded at least ten times. The rearrangement joins TRBV7-9 to TRBJ2-1, with D tentatively TRBD2 (6 bases). The CDR3 covers 14 residues. Germline lookup yields CDR1 SEHNR and CDR2 FQNEAQ (reference sequence). Trimming took 10 bases from V and 3 from J, leaving 16 bases between them. The chain's CDR3 is CATLLGGVYNEQFF. CDR3 sequence (DNA): TGTGCCACCTTACTCGGAGGGGTCTACAATGAGCAGTTCTTC. Combining the CDR3 with reference TRBV7-9 and TRBJ2-1 gives the whole variable domain DTGVSQNPRHKITKRGQNVTFRCDPISEHNRLYWYRQTLGQGPEFLTYFQNEAQLEKSRLLSDRFSAERPKGSFSTLEIQRTEQGDSAMYLCATLLGGVYNEQFFGPGTRLTVL.

This clonotype has at least ten counts. The rearrangement uses TRBV5-1 and TRBJ2-3; TRBD1 aligns across 7 bases. After removal of 3 bases from V and 1 base from J, the junction contained 11 bases not matched to a gene. CDR3 length equals 17 residues. Germline V gives CDR1 SGHRS, CDR2 YFSETQ. Written as DNA, the CDR3 is TGCGCCAGCAGCTCCTTATCCCAGGGGGTGGGCACAGATACGCAGTATTTT. Translation: CASSSLSQGVGTDTQYF.